The 5 T cell receptor beta chains below were found in one sample sequenced in a study of blood T cells in healthy people across ages. The second PCR ran roughly 6 to 11 cycles with a sample-barcoded 5' primer and J-beta primers. TCRdb re-called the 5' RACE reads with MiXCR, one entry per CDR3 protein. The sample yields approximately 600,000 distinct CDR3 sequences, approximately 59% seen once. Sequenced sample: blood. The receptors shown here come from a man in his fifties or sixties in good health.

The V and J genes are TRBV5-1 and TRBJ1-2; D might be TRBD1 (6 bases). The V gene lost 1 base and the J gene lost 2 bases, with 12 bases spanning the gap. This CDR3 has 15 residues. Germline CDR1 and CDR2: SGHRS and YFSETQ. CDR3 loop: CASSLNPGANYGYTF. For the CDR3, the DNA is TGCGCCAGCAGCTTGAATCCAGGGGCGAACTATGGCTACACCTTC.

This clonotype was observed a few times. The chain employs TRBV5-5 and TRBJ2-3; TRBD2 might be the D (6 bases). The V gene's germline CDR1 is SGHKS and CDR2 YYEKEE (reference sequence). V was pared by 1 base and J by 5 bases, with 20 bases between. The CDR3 is 17 amino acids. The CDR3 DNA reads TGTGCCAGCAGCTTGTTCTCTGCGGGGTTAGACGGAGATACGCAGTATTTT. Its translation: CASSLFSAGLDGDTQYF. The variable domain in full, completed from reference TRBV5-5 and TRBJ2-3, reads DAGVTQSPTHLIKTRGQQVTLRCSPISGHKSVSWYQQVLGQGPQFIFQYYEKEERGRGNFPDRFSARQFPNYSSELNVNALLLGDSALYLCASSLFSAGLDGDTQYFGPGTRLTVL.

This clonotype came up a few times. The CDR3 DNA reads as TGTGCCAGCTCACCAGTCAGGGATCCTGAAGCTTTCTTT. Translating gives CASSPVRDPEAFF. This chain connects TRBV18 to TRBJ1-1, with D possibly matching TRBD1 (5 bases). V shed 2 bases and J shed 6 bases, with 10 bases lying between them. Germline values: CDR1 KGHSH, CDR2 LQKENI. The CDR3 sequence is 13 residues long.

The chain links TRBV5-1 to TRBJ2-2; TRBD1 matches 8 bases. Per germline, CDR1 SGHRS and CDR2 YFSETQ. The CDR3 totals 15 residues. With V trimmed by 1 base and J by 4 bases, 3 bases remained unmatched. The CDR3 region has the DNA TGCGCCAGCAGCTTGCAGGGGGCGACCACCGGGGAGCTGTTTTTT. Translation gives CASSLQGATTGELFF.

The genes are TRBV14 and TRBJ2-1; D perhaps matches TRBD2 (5 bases). Trimming shortened V by 3 bases and J by 0 bases, and 9 bases separated the two germline ends. Germline CDR1 and CDR2: SGHDN and FVKESK. The CDR3 contains 15 residues. The CDR3 DNA is TGTGCCAGCAGCCAGTTGGGGAGCTCCTACAATGAGCAGTTCTTC. Residues: CASSQLGSSYNEQFF.